Below are 8 T cell receptor beta chains sequenced from a single sample in a study of post-analysis software for immune sequencing data. Carried by the TCR beta cDNA libraries were unique molecular identifiers. TCRdb re-called the PCR reads with MiXCR, one entry per CDR3 protein. The data contain 450,000 to 650,000 distinct CDR3 sequences, roughly 47% of them singletons. Their antigens are not known. Study results and limitations: When patients were compared with controls, a handful of TRBV segments were more frequent, TRBV5-6, TRBV5-1 and TRBV20-1 among them.

The sequencing input was blood. The receptors were gathered from a girl between 10 and 17 years old with multiple sclerosis.

This sequence joins TRBV13 and TRBJ2-1; 8 positions match TRBD2. This CDR3 spans 20 amino acids. Germline loops: CDR1 PRHDT, CDR2 FYEKMQ (reference sequence). Losses at the gene ends were 0 bases for V and 0 bases for J; bases not matched to a gene: 13. The CDR3 sequence: CASSLGSLAGYNSSYNEQFF. The CDR3, as DNA: TGTGCCAGCAGCTTAGGTAGCCTAGCGGGCTACAATAGCTCCTACAATGAGCAGTTCTTC.

The chain combines TRBV7-9 with TRBJ2-7; the match to TRBD2 covers 9 bases. Germline V gene sequence: CDR1 SEHNR, CDR2 FQNEAQ (reference sequence). The CDR3 has 17 residues. The trim removed 0 bases at V and 0 bases at J, leaving 6 bases unmatched. CDR3 in DNA: TGTGCCAGCAGCTTAGCGTTAAGGACTAGCGCCTCCTACGAGCAGTACTTC. Encoded protein: CASSLALRTSASYEQYF.

This clonotype came up once. CDR3 in amino acids: CASSPGQAGIFYGYTF. The CDR3 DNA reads as TGTGCCAGCAGTCCGGGACAGGCTGGGATTTTCTATGGCTACACCTTC. This rearrangement joins TRBV12-3 or TRBV12-4 to TRBJ1-2; 8 bases line up with TRBD1. J lost 4 bases, V lost 5 bases, and 12 bases had no gene match. The CDR3 consists of 16 residues.

This clonotype was counted a few times. The V and J genes are TRBV4-1 and TRBJ2-1; 10 nucleotides agree with TRBD2. The CDR3 runs to 19 residues. Germline lookup yields CDR1 MGHRA and CDR2 YSYEKL. The trim removed 4 bases at V and 0 bases at J, leaving 12 bases unmatched. In DNA, the CDR3 is TGCGCCAGCAGCCTTTACAGGACTGAGCGGGAGGGCTCCTACAATGAGCAGTTCTTC. As protein: CASSLYRTEREGSYNEQFF.

This clonotype was counted a few times. The J gene is TRBJ2-7, the V gene TRBV7-8, with 9 bases identical to TRBD1. This CDR3 comprises 16 residues. V trimming: 7 bases; J trimming: 2 bases; junction bases outside the gene matches: 12. Germline V gene sequence: CDR1 SGHVS, CDR2 FQNEAQ. In nucleotides, the CDR3 is TGTGCCAGCACCCATCGAATGGGACAGGGAACCTACGAGCAGTACTTC. It translates to CASTHRMGQGTYEQYF.

The chain combines TRBV12-3 or TRBV12-4 with TRBJ2-5; TRBD1 matches at 10 bases. Trimming took 5 bases from V and 5 from J; bases not matched to a gene: 5. The CDR3 runs to 14 residues. CDR3 region: CASSVPGQGETQYF. In DNA, the CDR3 is TGTGCCAGCAGTGTCCCGGGACAGGGGGAGACCCAGTACTTC.

The V gene is TRBV3-1, the J gene TRBJ2-6; TRBD2 matches at 7 bases. The V gene's germline CDR1 is LGHDT and CDR2 YNNKEL (reference sequence). Trimming took 2 bases from V and 1 from J; bases not matched to a gene: 5. The CDR3 runs to 17 residues. The CDR3 loop is CASSQPFSGSGANVLTF. As DNA, the CDR3 is TGTGCCAGCAGCCAACCTTTTAGCGGGTCTGGGGCCAACGTCCTGACTTTC.

Only a few counts were recorded for this clonotype. This chain links TRBV5-1 with TRBJ2-7; 9 nucleotides line up with TRBD1. Trimming took 0 bases from V and 0 from J; bases not matched to a gene: 10. Germline V gene sequence: CDR1 SGHRS, CDR2 YFSETQ. The CDR3 totals 18 residues. CDR3 amino acids: CASSLALTGGFSSYEQYF. DNA of the CDR3: TGCGCCAGCAGCTTGGCCTTAACAGGGGGCTTTAGCTCCTACGAGCAGTACTTC. Combining the CDR3 with reference TRBV5-1 and TRBJ2-7 gives the whole variable domain KAGVTQTPRYLIKTRGQQVTLSCSPISGHRSVSWYQQTPGQGLQFLFEYFSETQRNKGNFPGRFSGRQFSNSRSEMNVSTLELGDSALYLCASSLALTGGFSSYEQYFGPGTRLTVT.